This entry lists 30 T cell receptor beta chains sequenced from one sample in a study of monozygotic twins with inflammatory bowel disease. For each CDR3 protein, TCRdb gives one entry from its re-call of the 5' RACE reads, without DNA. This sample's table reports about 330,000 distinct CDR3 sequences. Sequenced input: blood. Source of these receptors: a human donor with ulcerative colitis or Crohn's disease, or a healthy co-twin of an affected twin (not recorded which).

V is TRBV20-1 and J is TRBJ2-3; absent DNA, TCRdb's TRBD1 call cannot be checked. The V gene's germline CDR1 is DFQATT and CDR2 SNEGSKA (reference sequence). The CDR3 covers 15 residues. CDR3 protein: CSASPGGVLPDTQYF.

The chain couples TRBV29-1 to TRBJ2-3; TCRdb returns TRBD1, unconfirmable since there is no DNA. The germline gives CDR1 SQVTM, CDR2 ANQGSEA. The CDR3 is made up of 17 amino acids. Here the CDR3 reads CSVEDWGSGRGTDTQYF.

CDR3 loop: CASSQVWLGVDSPLHF. The chain is built from TRBV4-3 and TRBJ1-6; TCRdb returns TRBD1, unconfirmable since there is no DNA. CDR3 size: 16 residues. Germline-derived CDR1 and CDR2 are LGHNA and YSLEER.

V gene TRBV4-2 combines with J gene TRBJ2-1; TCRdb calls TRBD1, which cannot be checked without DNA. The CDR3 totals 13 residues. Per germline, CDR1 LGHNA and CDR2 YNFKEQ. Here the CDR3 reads CASSQPGKSEQFF.

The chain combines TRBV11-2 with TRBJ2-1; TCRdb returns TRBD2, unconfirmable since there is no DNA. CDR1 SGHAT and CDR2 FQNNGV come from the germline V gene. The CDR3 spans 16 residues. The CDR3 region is CASSLDRQGLSNEQFF.

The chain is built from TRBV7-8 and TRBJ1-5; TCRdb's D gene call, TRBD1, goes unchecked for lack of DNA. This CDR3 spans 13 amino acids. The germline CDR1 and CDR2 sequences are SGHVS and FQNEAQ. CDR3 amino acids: CASSPRGDQPQHF.

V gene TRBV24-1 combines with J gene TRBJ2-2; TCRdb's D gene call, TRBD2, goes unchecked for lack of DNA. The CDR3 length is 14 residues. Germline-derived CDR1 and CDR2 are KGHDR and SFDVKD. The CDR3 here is CATSKEAGTGELFF.

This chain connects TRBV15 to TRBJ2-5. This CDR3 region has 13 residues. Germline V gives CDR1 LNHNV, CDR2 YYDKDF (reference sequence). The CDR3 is CATSREIWGTQYF.

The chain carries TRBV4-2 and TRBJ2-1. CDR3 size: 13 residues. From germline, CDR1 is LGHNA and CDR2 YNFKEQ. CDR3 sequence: CASSQESVDEQFF.

The CDR3 sequence: CASSAARDWSYNEQFF. V gene TRBV5-1 combines with J gene TRBJ2-1; the D call from TCRdb, TRBD2, cannot be confirmed without DNA. Looked up from germline, CDR1 is SGHRS and CDR2 is YFSETQ. There are 16 residues in the CDR3.

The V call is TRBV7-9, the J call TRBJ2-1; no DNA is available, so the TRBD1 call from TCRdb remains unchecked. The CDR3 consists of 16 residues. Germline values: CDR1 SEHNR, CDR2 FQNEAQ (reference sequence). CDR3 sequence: CASGLWGSGSYNEQFF.

CDR3 residues: CASSLAGDVANVLTF. V is TRBV5-1 and J is TRBJ2-6; no DNA is available, so the TRBD1 call from TCRdb remains unchecked. The CDR3 runs to 15 residues. CDR1 SGHRS and CDR2 YFSETQ come from the germline V gene.

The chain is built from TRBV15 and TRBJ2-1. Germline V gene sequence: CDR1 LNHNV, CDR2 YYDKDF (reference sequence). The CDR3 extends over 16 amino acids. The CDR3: CATSRGTGGSYNEQFF.

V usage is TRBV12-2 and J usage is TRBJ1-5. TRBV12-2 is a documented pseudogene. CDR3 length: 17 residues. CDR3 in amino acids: CASRFSSGTIPTQPQHF.

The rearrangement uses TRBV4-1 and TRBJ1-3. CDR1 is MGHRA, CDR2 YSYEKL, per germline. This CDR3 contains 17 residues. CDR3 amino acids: CASSQSPPGPSQNTIYF.

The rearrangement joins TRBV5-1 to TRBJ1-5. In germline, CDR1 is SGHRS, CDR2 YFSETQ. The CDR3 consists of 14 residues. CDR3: CASSLAAEGQPQHF.

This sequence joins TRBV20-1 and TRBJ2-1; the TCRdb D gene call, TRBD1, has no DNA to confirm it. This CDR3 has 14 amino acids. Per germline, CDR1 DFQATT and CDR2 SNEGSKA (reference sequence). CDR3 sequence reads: CSARFGGTRNEQFF.

This CDR3 is CASSLTGGEKLFF. The V call is TRBV7-9, the J call TRBJ1-4; TCRdb reports TRBD1, a call that lacks DNA to check it against. The germline gives CDR1 SEHNR, CDR2 FQNEAQ (reference sequence). This CDR3 spans 13 amino acids.

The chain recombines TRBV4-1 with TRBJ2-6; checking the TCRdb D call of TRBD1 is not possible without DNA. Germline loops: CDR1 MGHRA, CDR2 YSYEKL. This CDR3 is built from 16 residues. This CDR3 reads CASSQGDRAGANVLTF.

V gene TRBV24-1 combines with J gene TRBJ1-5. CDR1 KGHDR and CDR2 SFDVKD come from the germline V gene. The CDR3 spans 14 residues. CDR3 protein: CATSDSGGYQPQHF.

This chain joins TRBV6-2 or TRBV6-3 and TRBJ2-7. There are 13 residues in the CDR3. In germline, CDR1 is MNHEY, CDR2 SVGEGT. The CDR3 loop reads CASSYSQINEQYF.

The CDR3 sequence: CASSYDPGVSEAFF. The chain employs TRBV6-6 and TRBJ1-1; TCRdb's D gene call, TRBD1, goes unchecked for lack of DNA. Germline V gives CDR1 MNHNY, CDR2 SVGAGI (reference sequence). CDR3 length: 14 residues.

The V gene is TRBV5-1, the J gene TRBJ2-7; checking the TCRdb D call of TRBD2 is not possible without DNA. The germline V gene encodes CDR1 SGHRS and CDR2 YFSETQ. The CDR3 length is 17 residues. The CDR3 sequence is CASSGGTSGSIPYEQYF.

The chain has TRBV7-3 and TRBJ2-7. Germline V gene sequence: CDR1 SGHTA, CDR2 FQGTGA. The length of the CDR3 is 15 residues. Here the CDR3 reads CASSHKRERHYEQYF.

CDR3 in amino acids: CASTRTSYQQYEQYF. The rearrangement links TRBV12-3 or TRBV12-4 to TRBJ2-7; checking the TCRdb D call of TRBD2 is not possible without DNA. The CDR3 covers 15 residues.

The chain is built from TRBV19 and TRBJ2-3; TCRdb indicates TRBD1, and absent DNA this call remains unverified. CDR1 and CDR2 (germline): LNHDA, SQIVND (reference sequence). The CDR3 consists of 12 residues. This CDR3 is CASSIQGDTQYF.

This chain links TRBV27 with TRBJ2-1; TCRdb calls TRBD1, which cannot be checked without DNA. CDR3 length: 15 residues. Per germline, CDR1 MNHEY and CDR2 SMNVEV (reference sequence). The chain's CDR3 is CASSLDRAVVNEQFF.

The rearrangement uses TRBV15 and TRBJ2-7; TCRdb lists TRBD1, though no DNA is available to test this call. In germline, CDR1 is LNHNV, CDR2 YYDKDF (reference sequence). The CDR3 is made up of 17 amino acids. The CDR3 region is CATSRDLPTESSYEQYF. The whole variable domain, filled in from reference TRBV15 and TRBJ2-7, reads DAMVIQNPRYQVTQFGKPVTLSCSQTLNHNVMYWYQQKSSQAPKLLFHYYDKDFNNEADTPDNFQSRRPNTSFCFLDIRSPGLGDTAMYLCATSRDLPTESSYEQYFGPGTRLTVT.

This CDR3 is CASSQDKGRTEAFF. The J gene is TRBJ1-1, the V gene TRBV14; TCRdb's D call of TRBD1 is untestable without DNA. Looked up from germline, CDR1 is SGHDN and CDR2 is FVKESK. This CDR3 comprises 14 residues. The full variable domain, its missing parts supplied by reference TRBV14 and TRBJ1-1, is EAGVTQFPSHSVIEKGQTVTLRCDPISGHDNLYWYRRVMGKEIKFLLHFVKESKQDESGMPNNRFLAERTGGTYSTLKVQPAELEDSGVYFCASSQDKGRTEAFFGQGTRLTVV.

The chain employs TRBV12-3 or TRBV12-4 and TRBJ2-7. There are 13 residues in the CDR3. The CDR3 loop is CASSLELSEEQYF.